These T cell receptor beta chains were read from a single sample in a study of vaccination effects on CD4 cells after COVID-19. The antigens of these receptors remain unknown. Repertoires were generated with immunoSEQ multiplex PCR, while TCRdb's copy carries only in-frame clones and drops some. The data show some 60,000 clones, with around 84% seen just once and about 4.6% held by the top ten. The source was CD4+ T cells from PBMCs cultured without peptide, collected after COVID-19 vaccination. The receptors originated from a human donor who received a COVID-19 vaccine. Each CDR3 is given with its conserved first and last residue. D genes are given only for firm matches. Expanded clones get a size class; other rows say once, few or many, or leave the size out.

>NA|TRBV7-8|TRBJ1-6|NA
TGTGCCAGCAGCTTATCCGACTCCTATAATTCACCCCTCCACTTT
CASSLSDSYNSPLHF
>few|TRBV12-3/TRBV12-4|TRBJ2-1|TRBD2
TGTGCCAGCAGGCGACTAGCGGGAGATGAGCAGTTCTTC
CASRRLAGDEQFF
>few|TRBV2|TRBJ1-2|NA
TGTGCCAGCAGTGCGTTAGGGGTTCGGGGCAGTGGCGGCTACACCTTC
CASSALGVRGSGGYTF
>NA|TRBV4-2|TRBJ2-7|NA
TGTGCCAGCAGCCCTGTTGGGGACTCCTACGAGCAGTACTTC
CASSPVGDSYEQYF
>few|TRBV7-2|TRBJ1-1|TRBD1
TGTGCCAGCAGACATCGGGACAGTAGGAACACTGAAGCTTTCTTT
CASRHRDSRNTEAFF
>NA|TRBV28|TRBJ2-7|TRBD2
TGTGCCAGCAGGGGACTAGCGGGAACCCACGAGCAGTACTTC
CASRGLAGTHEQYF
>NA|TRBV7-9|TRBJ2-5|TRBD2
TGTGCCAGCAGCTTAGGAGGGGCTAGCGGGGGCCTCCAAGAGACCCAGTACTTC
CASSLGGASGGLQETQYF
>NA|TRBV7-9|TRBJ1-2|NA
TGTGCCAGCAGCCCGGATTCCTATGGCTACACCTTC
CASSPDSYGYTF
>NA|TRBV3-1/TRBV3-2|TRBJ1-5|NA
TGTGCCAGCAGCCCAACTTCTTATAGCAATCAGCCCCAGCATTTT
CASSPTSYSNQPQHF
>few|TRBV23-1|TRBJ1-5|NA
TGCGCCAGCAGTCCCCCAGGGCCAGGGCTATTCCAGCCCCAGCATTTT
CASSPPGPGLFQPQHF
>NA|TRBV7-8|TRBJ2-7|NA
TGTGCCAGCAGCTTTGCGACAGGCACCTACGAGCAGTACTTC
CASSFATGTYEQYF
>medium-sized|TRBV30|TRBJ1-2|NA
TGTGCCTGGAGGGTTGGGGGCGGTGGCTACACCTTC
CAWRVGGGGYTF
>NA|TRBV11-2|TRBJ1-3|TRBD1
TGTGCCAGTAGCTTACTACACCATGGACAGGGGCATGGCAGAAACACCATATATTTT
CASSLLHHGQGHGRNTIYF
>NA|TRBV15|TRBJ2-5|NA
TGTGCCACCGGTACGTCGATAACGGCCCAAGAGACCCAGTACTTC
CATGTSITAQETQYF
>NA|TRBV7-8|TRBJ1-2|NA
TGTGCCAGCAGCTTAGGGGGTGGGGTTGGCTACACCTTC
CASSLGGGVGYTF
>few|TRBV4-2|TRBJ1-3|NA
TGTGCCAGCAGCCATAATTTTGGGACTGATGGAAACACCATATATTTT
CASSHNFGTDGNTIYF
>NA|TRBV27|TRBJ2-3|TRBD2
TGTGCCAGCAGTACCCCTGTAGCGGGAGGGACAGATACGCAGTATTTT
CASSTPVAGGTDTQYF
>NA|TRBV14|TRBJ1-2|NA
TGTGCCAGCAGCGATGCCTACCCCATGGTGGGGGGGAATGGCTACACCTTC
CASSDAYPMVGGNGYTF
>NA|TRBV6-5|TRBJ1-1|NA
TGTGCCAGCATGGGCAGGCCGGGTCTGAACACTGAAGCTTTCTTT
CASMGRPGLNTEAFF
>NA|TRBV20-1|TRBJ2-7|TRBD1
TGCAGTGCTAGTGGGACAGGGGGGCCTTCCTACGAGCAGTACTTC
CSASGTGGPSYEQYF
>NA|TRBV18|TRBJ2-7|TRBD1
TGTGCCAGCTCACCCCCCCAGGGGGCAGGGGTCGAGCAGTACTTC
CASSPPQGAGVEQYF
>NA|TRBV3-1/TRBV3-2|TRBJ1-1|NA
TGTGCCAGCAGCCACAGGGTGTCTGAAGCTTTCTTT
CASSHRVSEAFF
>NA|TRBV9|TRBJ2-7|NA
TGTGCCCCGGCCGGGGCTAGGCTGAACGAGCAGTACTTC
CAPAGARLNEQYF
>NA|TRBV18|TRBJ1-2|NA
TGTGCCAGCTCACCAGCGGAGGGGAGGAATGGCTACACCTTC
CASSPAEGRNGYTF
>NA|TRBV7-8|TRBJ2-5|TRBD2
TGTGCCAGCAGCTTAACTAGCGGGGGGGCGTTAGAGACCCAGTACTTC
CASSLTSGGALETQYF
>NA|TRBV20-1|TRBJ2-1|NA
TGCAGTGCTAGTAACTCCGGGAGATACAATGAGCAGTTCTTC
CSASNSGRYNEQFF
>NA|TRBV6-5|TRBJ1-1|NA
TGTGCCAGCAGGAACCGGGGGTACGGTCATGAAGCTTTCTTT
CASRNRGYGHEAFF
>NA|TRBV5-6|TRBJ1-2|NA
TGTGCCAGCAGCTTGGGGGTCAGGGATTACTCTAACTATGGCTACACCTTC
CASSLGVRDYSNYGYTF
>NA|TRBV14|TRBJ2-7|NA
TGTGCCAGCAGCCCTCGACTCACCTACGAGCAGTACTTC
CASSPRLTYEQYF
>NA|TRBV12-5|TRBJ1-1|NA
TGTGCTAGTGGTTTGGTAAGGGGTGAAGCTTTCTTT
CASGLVRGEAFF
>once|TRBV14|TRBJ1-2|NA
TGTGCCAGCAGCCAAGCCGGCCATTCTTACTATGGCTACACCTTC
CASSQAGHSYYGYTF
>NA|TRBV3-1/TRBV3-2|TRBJ2-2|TRBD2
TGTGCCAGCAGCCCAGGGAGCGGGAGAGTCACCGGGGAGCTGTTTTTT
CASSPGSGRVTGELFF
>NA|TRBV7-8|TRBJ1-1|NA
TGTGCCAGCAGCTCCCGACGGAGTGGAATTCCCATGAACACTGAAGCTTTCTTT
CASSSRRSGIPMNTEAFF
>NA|TRBV25-1|TRBJ2-1|NA
TGTGCCAGCAGTGAATTCGGGCGCGATGAGCAGTTCTTC
CASSEFGRDEQFF
>NA|TRBV25-1|TRBJ2-1|TRBD1
TGTGCCAGCAGTGAGGGACAGGGGATCTACAATGAGCAGTTCTTC
CASSEGQGIYNEQFF
>NA|TRBV5-5|TRBJ2-1|TRBD2
TGTGCCAGCAGCGGAGTACTAGCGGGAGGGCCTAGCAATGAGCAGTTCTTC
CASSGVLAGGPSNEQFF
>NA|TRBV29-1|TRBJ2-2|TRBD1
TGCAGCGCCTCTTCCGGGACAGGGCGCGGGGAGCTGTTTTTT
CSASSGTGRGELFF